What follows are 17 T cell receptor beta chains derived from one specimen sequenced in a study of identical twins. TCRdb recomputed calls from the 5' RACE reads with MiXCR, one row per CDR3 protein. The sample holds under 800,000 distinct CDR3 sequences, about 20% seen once. The sample also formed part of further work on T cells expressing NK-cell markers.

Source material: PBMCs. The origin of the receptors is a woman aged 18 to 35 in good health.

The chain recombines TRBV12-2 with TRBJ1-6; no check of the table's D call, TRBD1, against the DNA was made. TRBV12-2 is marked as a pseudogene. This CDR3 spans 16 amino acids. The CDR3, as DNA: TGTGCAAGTCGCCCCCCGACGAGGGGAAGTTGTTCACCCCTCCACTTT. Protein sequence: CASRPPTRGSCSPLHF.

This clonotype was counted only a few times. The chain has TRBV12-3 or TRBV12-4 and TRBJ2-3, with D maybe TRBD2 (5 bases). This CDR3 has 15 residues. V was shortened by 3 bases and J by 0 bases, with 10 bases between the two germline ends. The CDR3 sequence: CASSFRGISTDTQYF. The CDR3, as DNA: TGTGCCAGCAGTTTCCGGGGAATTAGCACAGATACGCAGTATTTT.

This sequence joins TRBV16 and TRBJ2-1; weak D call: TRBD1 (6 bases). Germline loops: CDR1 KGHSY, CDR2 FQNENV. Trimming left V 3 bases short and J 4 bases short, with 22 bases between. The CDR3 length is 18 residues. The CDR3 nucleotides are TGTGCCAGCAGCCATCGGCTTAGCCAGGGGCTCGGGTACAATGAGCAGTTCTTC. This codes for CASSHRLSQGLGYNEQFF.

This clonotype was seen repeatedly, ten times or more. This chain joins TRBV4-2 and TRBJ1-5; 12 positions agree with TRBD1. The V gene end was trimmed by 1 base and the J gene end by 7 bases; junction bases not matched to a gene: 2. The CDR3 is 15 residues long. Germline loops: CDR1 LGHNA, CDR2 YNFKEQ. CDR3 nucleotides: TGTGCCAGCAGCCAAGGGGGGACAGGGGGCCAGCCCCAGCATTTT. Translated: CASSQGGTGGQPQHF.

There are a few counts of this clonotype. This CDR3 reads CASSRDSLLAGVVYF. In nucleotides, the CDR3 is TGTGCCAGCAGTAGGGACAGTTTACTAGCGGGAGTCGTGTACTTC. J is TRBJ2-7 and V is TRBV7-9; TRBD2 matches at 11 bases. The CDR3 is 15 amino acids. The V gene's germline CDR1 is SEHNR and CDR2 FQNEAQ (reference sequence). V gave up 6 bases and J gave up 12 bases; unmatched junction bases: 16.

The chain joins TRBV4-3 to TRBJ2-1; D remains unclear. This CDR3 has 13 residues. In germline, CDR1 is LGHNA, CDR2 YSLEER. V lost 0 bases and J lost 5, with 5 bases in between. The CDR3 here is CASSQERDNEQFF. Written as DNA, the CDR3 is TGCGCCAGCAGCCAAGAAAGGGACAATGAGCAGTTCTTC.

The chain links TRBV13 to TRBJ2-1, with 8 bases lining up with TRBD1. The V and J ends lost 7 bases and 9 bases, in that order; junction bases with no gene match: 14. The CDR3 contains 15 residues. Germline loops: CDR1 PRHDT, CDR2 FYEKMQ (reference sequence). CDR3 sequence: CASTEGTGMESEQFF. Written as DNA, the CDR3 is TGTGCCAGCACCGAGGGGACAGGAATGGAAAGTGAGCAGTTCTTC.

This clonotype has only a few counts. The chain joins TRBV7-9 to TRBJ2-3; TRBD2 matches 10 bases. The V segment lost 5 bases and the J segment 3 bases; nucleotides outside the gene matches: 5. There are 15 residues in the CDR3. Germline-derived CDR1 and CDR2 are SEHNR and FQNEAQ (reference sequence). CDR3 sequence (DNA): TGTGCCAGCAGCAGACTAGCGGGCCCTACAGATACGCAGTATTTT. Translated, it gives CASSRLAGPTDTQYF.

This clonotype was detected only a few times. CDR3 protein: CSFSGGAETQYF. The CDR3 DNA sequence: TGCAGCTTTAGCGGGGGGGCAGAGACCCAGTACTTC. The rearrangement joins TRBV29-1 to TRBJ2-5; 11 positions agree with TRBD2. V dropped 8 bases and J dropped 4; count of bases not matched to a gene: 3. The CDR3 runs to 12 residues. Germline assignment: CDR1 SQVTM and CDR2 ANQGSEA. The full variable domain, its missing parts supplied by reference TRBV29-1 and TRBJ2-5, is SAVISQKPSRDICQRGTSLTIQCQVDSQVTMMFWYRQQPGQSLTLIATANQGSEATYESGFVIDKFPISRPNLTFSTLTVSNMSPEDSSIYLCSFSGGAETQYFGPGTRLLVL.

This clonotype was counted only a few times. V gene TRBV10-3 combines with J gene TRBJ2-1; unclear D gene. CDR1 is ENHRY and CDR2 is SYGVKD in the germline V gene. This CDR3 has 15 amino acids. Trimming stripped 0 bases from V and 9 bases from J, with 15 bases between. The CDR3 region is CAISESRLSLFEQFF. CDR3 sequence (DNA): TGTGCCATCAGTGAGTCGAGACTCTCTCTCTTTGAGCAGTTCTTC.

At least ten counts were recorded for this clonotype. The rearrangement uses TRBV7-9 and TRBJ1-2, with 7 positions matching TRBD1. V lost 5 bases and J lost 4; bases outside the gene matches: 4. The CDR3 is made up of 13 amino acids. Germline assignment: CDR1 SEHNR and CDR2 FQNEAQ (reference sequence). CDR3 residues: CASSDRDSYGYTF. CDR3 nucleotide sequence: TGTGCCAGCAGCGACCGGGACAGCTATGGCTACACCTTC.

The V gene is TRBV9, the J gene TRBJ2-5; tentatively, D is TRBD1 or TRBD2 (6 bases each). The CDR3 sequence is 15 residues long. CDR1 and CDR2 from the germline V gene are SGDLS and YYNGEE. Trimming shortened V by 0 bases and J by 5 bases, and 14 bases separated the two germline ends. As DNA, the CDR3 is TGTGCCAGCAGCGTAGGTGGGGGGCACGCGGAGACCCAGTACTTC. Translated: CASSVGGGHAETQYF.

The V call is TRBV4-1, the J call TRBJ2-5; D may correspond to TRBD1 or TRBD2 (5 bases each). This CDR3 spans 14 amino acids. Per germline, CDR1 MGHRA and CDR2 YSYEKL. The V end was cut by 2 bases, the J end by 14 bases, with 21 bases between. The CDR3 coding sequence is TGCGCCAGCAGCCAACTCCTTCCGGGACCTCGTGGTTACTTC. Its protein product is CASSQLLPGPRGYF.

This sequence joins TRBV11-2 and TRBJ2-3, with 15 bases aligning to TRBD2. The germline CDR1 and CDR2 sequences are SGHAT and FQNNGV. The J segment lost 2 bases and the V segment lost 5 bases, leaving 8 bases of the junction unmatched. The CDR3 totals 18 residues. The CDR3 region has the DNA TGTGCCAGCAGCCTGGGACTAGCGGGGGGCCGTTACACAGATACGCAGTATTTT. Its protein is CASSLGLAGGRYTDTQYF. Based on the CDR3 plus reference TRBV11-2 and TRBJ2-3, the full variable domain is EAGVAQSPRYKIIEKRQSVAFWCNPISGHATLYWYQQILGQGPKLLIQFQNNGVVDDSQLPKDRFSAERLKGVDSTLKIQPAKLEDSAVYLCASSLGLAGGRYTDTQYFGPGTRLTVL.

The V and J genes are TRBV6-1 and TRBJ2-5; 8 bases are a match to TRBD1. After removal of 6 bases from V and 5 bases from J, the junction contained 8 bases not matched to a gene. The CDR3 contains 14 residues. Per the germline V gene, CDR1 is MNHNS and CDR2 is SASEGT. The CDR3 loop is CASRRTGTEETQYF. CDR3 bases: TGTGCCAGCAGACGGACAGGGACGGAGGAGACCCAGTACTTC.

This clonotype was counted between two and nine times. The chain employs TRBV7-9 and TRBJ1-1; unclear D gene. The length of the CDR3 is 15 residues. Trimming left V 6 bases short and J 7 bases short, with 21 bases between. From germline, CDR1 is SEHNR and CDR2 FQNEAQ (reference sequence). The CDR3 DNA reads TGTGCCAGCAGACTCTCGACGGCCTCTGGAAATGAAGCTTTCTTT. Its translation: CASRLSTASGNEAFF.

The V gene is TRBV7-9, the J gene TRBJ2-3; 8 bases map to TRBD2. Germline CDR1 and CDR2: SEHNR and FQNEAQ (reference sequence). There are 14 residues in the CDR3. The J segment lost 4 bases and the V segment lost 4 bases, leaving 4 bases of the junction unmatched. The DNA of the CDR3 is TGTGCCAGCAGCTGGGAGCGGGGGCCAGATACGCAGTATTTT. Encoded protein: CASSWERGPDTQYF.